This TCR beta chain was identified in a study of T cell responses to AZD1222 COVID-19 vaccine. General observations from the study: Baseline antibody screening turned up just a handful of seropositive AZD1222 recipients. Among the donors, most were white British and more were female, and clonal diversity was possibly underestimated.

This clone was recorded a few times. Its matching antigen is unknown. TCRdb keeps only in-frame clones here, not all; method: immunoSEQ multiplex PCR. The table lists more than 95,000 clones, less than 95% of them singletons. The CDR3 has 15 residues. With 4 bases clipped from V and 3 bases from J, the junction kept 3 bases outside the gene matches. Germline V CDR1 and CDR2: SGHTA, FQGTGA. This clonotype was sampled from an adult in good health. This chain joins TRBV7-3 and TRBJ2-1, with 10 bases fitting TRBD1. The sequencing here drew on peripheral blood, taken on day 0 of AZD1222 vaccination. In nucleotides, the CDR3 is TGTGCCAGCAGCTCCCGGGACAGGGGCTACAATGAGCAGTTCTTC. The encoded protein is CASSSRDRGYNEQFF.